Listed below are T cell receptor beta chains from one sample, sequenced in a study of shared clonotypes between healthy human individuals. Method: immunoSEQ multiplex PCR; TCRdb's copy keeps in-frame clones and lacks some. The table shows some 2,500,000 clones, with 93% occurring only once. Sequencing was carried out using naive CD4+ T cells from PBMCs. All receptors come from a man aged 18-30 years in good health. Some clones in this sample may be carry-over from other donors' samples. The CDR3 runs from the conserved cysteine through the conserved F or W. A D gene is named only where the DNA matches it firmly. The size of a clone is reported for some rows only, either as once, few or many, or as a class for expanded clones.

v_call: TRBV7-6
clone_size: NA
cdr3_length: 14
d_call: NA
j_call: TRBJ2-3
cdr3_aa: CASSRRGREDTQYF
cdr3_nt: TGTGCCAGCAGCCGTAGGGGCCGAGAAGATACGCAGTATTTT

v_call: TRBV11-2
clone_size: NA
cdr3_length: 15
d_call: NA
j_call: TRBJ2-3
cdr3_aa: CASSLEAGYGDTQYF
cdr3_nt: TGTGCCAGCAGCTTAGAAGCAGGGTATGGAGATACGCAGTATTTT

v_call: TRBV28
clone_size: NA
cdr3_length: 14
d_call: NA
j_call: TRBJ1-2
cdr3_aa: CASSLNGGPYGYTF
cdr3_nt: TGTGCCAGCAGTTTAAACGGCGGACCATATGGCTACACCTTC

v_call: TRBV11-2
clone_size: few
cdr3_length: 16
d_call: TRBD1
j_call: TRBJ1-2
cdr3_aa: CASSPPGTGVDYGYTF
cdr3_nt: TGTGCCAGCAGCCCGCCCGGGACAGGGGTCGACTATGGCTACACCTTC

v_call: TRBV2
clone_size: NA
cdr3_length: 15
d_call: TRBD1
j_call: TRBJ2-2
cdr3_aa: CASSSPGGADGELFF
cdr3_nt: TGTGCCAGCAGTTCCCCAGGGGGCGCTGACGGGGAGCTGTTTTTT

v_call: TRBV9
clone_size: NA
cdr3_length: 15
d_call: NA
j_call: TRBJ2-2
cdr3_aa: CASSVASGGSGELFF
cdr3_nt: TGTGCCAGCAGCGTAGCGTCTGGAGGGTCCGGGGAGCTGTTTTTT

v_call: TRBV27
clone_size: NA
cdr3_length: 14
d_call: TRBD1
j_call: TRBJ2-5
cdr3_aa: CASRNQGVGETQYF
cdr3_nt: TGTGCCAGCAGAAATCAGGGGGTGGGAGAGACCCAGTACTTC

v_call: TRBV5-4
clone_size: NA
cdr3_length: 12
d_call: NA
j_call: TRBJ2-2
cdr3_aa: CASSFVTGELFF
cdr3_nt: TGTGCCAGCAGCTTCGTCACCGGGGAGCTGTTTTTT

v_call: TRBV27
clone_size: NA
cdr3_length: 16
d_call: NA
j_call: TRBJ1-5
cdr3_aa: CASMVTGSYTLWPQHF
cdr3_nt: TGTGCCAGCATGGTTACAGGTTCATATACTTTATGGCCCCAGCATTTT

v_call: TRBV6-1
clone_size: few
cdr3_length: 14
d_call: TRBD1
j_call: TRBJ1-4
cdr3_aa: CASSEPRDSTKLFF
cdr3_nt: TGTGCCAGCAGTGAACCTAGGGACAGTACCAAACTGTTTTTT

v_call: TRBV29-1
clone_size: NA
cdr3_length: 14
d_call: NA
j_call: TRBJ2-2
cdr3_aa: CSVEAQGRTGELFF
cdr3_nt: TGCAGCGTTGAAGCTCAGGGGCGGACCGGGGAGCTGTTTTTT

v_call: TRBV28
clone_size: NA
cdr3_length: 14
d_call: NA
j_call: TRBJ1-1
cdr3_aa: CASSLVGTYTEAFF
cdr3_nt: TGTGCCAGCAGTTTGGTTGGGACATACACTGAAGCTTTCTTT

v_call: TRBV25-1
clone_size: NA
cdr3_length: 15
d_call: NA
j_call: TRBJ2-1
cdr3_aa: CATHIGDLFYNEQFF
cdr3_nt: TGTGCCACCCACATAGGGGACTTATTTTACAATGAGCAGTTCTTC

v_call: TRBV7-3
clone_size: NA
cdr3_length: 14
d_call: NA
j_call: TRBJ2-5
cdr3_aa: CASSPGREWETQYF
cdr3_nt: TGTGCCAGCAGTCCGGGCAGGGAGTGGGAGACCCAGTACTTC

v_call: TRBV7-2
clone_size: once
cdr3_length: 15
d_call: TRBD1
j_call: TRBJ2-7
cdr3_aa: CASSLRSGGPYEQYF
cdr3_nt: TGTGCCAGCAGCTTAAGGTCAGGGGGACCCTACGAGCAGTACTTC

v_call: TRBV6-5
clone_size: NA
cdr3_length: 13
d_call: TRBD2
j_call: TRBJ2-3
cdr3_aa: CASTAPGGDTQYF
cdr3_nt: TGTGCCAGCACCGCCCCCGGGGGGGATACGCAGTATTTT

v_call: TRBV28
clone_size: NA
cdr3_length: 16
d_call: TRBD1
j_call: TRBJ1-2
cdr3_aa: CASSLTQGAYRPGYTF
cdr3_nt: TGTGCCAGCAGTTTGACACAGGGGGCATATCGACCCGGCTACACCTTC

v_call: TRBV7-2
clone_size: once
cdr3_length: 13
d_call: NA
j_call: TRBJ2-7
cdr3_aa: CASSLESVSEQYF
cdr3_nt: TGTGCCAGCAGCTTAGAATCTGTCTCCGAGCAGTACTTC

v_call: TRBV4-3
clone_size: NA
cdr3_length: 13
d_call: NA
j_call: TRBJ2-6
cdr3_aa: CASSQAGANVLTF
cdr3_nt: TGCGCCAGCAGCCAAGCTGGGGCCAACGTCCTGACTTTC

v_call: TRBV6-6
clone_size: NA
cdr3_length: 15
d_call: NA
j_call: TRBJ2-5
cdr3_aa: CASSYSALAGETQYF
cdr3_nt: TGTGCCAGCAGTTACTCGGCCTTGGCGGGAGAGACCCAGTACTTC

v_call: TRBV5-1
clone_size: once
cdr3_length: 13
d_call: NA
j_call: TRBJ1-1
cdr3_aa: CASSRARDTEAFF
cdr3_nt: TGCGCCAGCTCCCGGGCCAGGGACACTGAAGCTTTCTTT

v_call: TRBV30
clone_size: NA
cdr3_length: 12
d_call: NA
j_call: TRBJ1-2
cdr3_aa: CAWSLGNYGYTF
cdr3_nt: TGTGCCTGGAGTCTGGGAAACTATGGCTACACCTTC

v_call: TRBV9
clone_size: NA
cdr3_length: 16
d_call: NA
j_call: TRBJ1-3
cdr3_aa: CASSVAGPPSGNTIYF
cdr3_nt: TGTGCCAGCAGCGTAGCCGGCCCTCCCTCTGGAAACACCATATATTTT

v_call: TRBV28
clone_size: NA
cdr3_length: 13
d_call: TRBD1
j_call: TRBJ1-2
cdr3_aa: CASRRQGAYGYTF
cdr3_nt: TGTGCCAGCAGGCGACAGGGGGCTTATGGCTACACCTTC

v_call: TRBV7-8
clone_size: NA
cdr3_length: 17
d_call: TRBD1
j_call: TRBJ2-1
cdr3_aa: CASSSRGGQYGYNEQFF
cdr3_nt: TGTGCCAGCAGCTCCCGTGGGGGACAGTACGGGTACAATGAGCAGTTCTTC

v_call: TRBV28
clone_size: once
cdr3_length: 13
d_call: TRBD1
j_call: TRBJ1-2
cdr3_aa: CATMTGTSYGYTF
cdr3_nt: TGTGCCACCATGACAGGGACAAGCTATGGCTACACCTTC

v_call: TRBV2
clone_size: NA
cdr3_length: 12
d_call: TRBD1
j_call: TRBJ2-7
cdr3_aa: CASTGQGAEQYF
cdr3_nt: TGTGCCAGCACCGGACAGGGCGCGGAGCAGTACTTC

v_call: TRBV29-1
clone_size: NA
cdr3_length: 13
d_call: TRBD1
j_call: TRBJ1-2
cdr3_aa: CSAHRDSSDGYTF
cdr3_nt: TGCAGCGCCCATCGGGACAGTTCGGATGGCTACACCTTC

v_call: TRBV5-8
clone_size: NA
cdr3_length: 15
d_call: NA
j_call: TRBJ2-1
cdr3_aa: CASNPDGGLWNEQFF
cdr3_nt: TGTGCCAGCAACCCCGACGGGGGACTTTGGAATGAGCAGTTCTTC

v_call: TRBV11-3
clone_size: NA
cdr3_length: 15
d_call: TRBD2
j_call: TRBJ2-7
cdr3_aa: CASSRASGSTYEQYF
cdr3_nt: TGTGCCAGCAGCAGGGCTAGCGGGTCCACCTACGAGCAGTACTTC

v_call: TRBV28
clone_size: NA
cdr3_length: 20
d_call: TRBD2
j_call: TRBJ2-2
cdr3_aa: CASSLAEGLAGGTGTGELFF
cdr3_nt: TGTGCCAGCAGTTTGGCGGAGGGACTAGCGGGAGGGACGGGCACCGGGGAGCTGTTTTTT

v_call: TRBV29-1
clone_size: NA
cdr3_length: 12
d_call: TRBD2
j_call: TRBJ2-5
cdr3_aa: CSVRGGGETQYF
cdr3_nt: TGCAGCGTCCGTGGGGGGGGAGAGACCCAGTACTTC

v_call: TRBV30
clone_size: once
cdr3_length: 16
d_call: NA
j_call: TRBJ1-3
cdr3_aa: CAWGQGNRSPGNTIYF
cdr3_nt: TGTGCCTGGGGTCAGGGTAATAGATCTCCTGGAAACACCATATATTTT

v_call: TRBV6-1
clone_size: NA
cdr3_length: 12
d_call: NA
j_call: TRBJ2-6
cdr3_aa: CASRTGANVLTF
cdr3_nt: TGTGCCAGCAGGACTGGGGCCAACGTCCTGACTTTC

v_call: TRBV19
clone_size: NA
cdr3_length: 13
d_call: NA
j_call: TRBJ2-7
cdr3_aa: CASSTAVGYEQYF
cdr3_nt: TGTGCCAGTTCGACTGCGGTGGGCTACGAGCAGTACTTC

v_call: TRBV7-9
clone_size: NA
cdr3_length: 15
d_call: NA
j_call: TRBJ2-7
cdr3_aa: CASSLGVASIDEQYF
cdr3_nt: TGTGCCAGCAGCTTAGGGGTAGCGTCTATCGACGAGCAGTACTTC

v_call: TRBV7-2
clone_size: NA
cdr3_length: 14
d_call: NA
j_call: TRBJ1-1
cdr3_aa: CASSFGHLNTEAFF
cdr3_nt: TGTGCCAGCAGCTTCGGACACTTGAATACTGAAGCTTTCTTT

v_call: TRBV6-5
clone_size: NA
cdr3_length: 13
d_call: NA
j_call: TRBJ2-1
cdr3_aa: CASSTNSRNEQFF
cdr3_nt: TGTGCCAGCAGCACAAATAGTCGAAATGAGCAGTTCTTC

v_call: TRBV5-4
clone_size: NA
cdr3_length: 14
d_call: NA
j_call: TRBJ1-1
cdr3_aa: CASSSSGGRIEAFF
cdr3_nt: TGTGCCAGCAGCTCATCCGGGGGCCGCATTGAAGCTTTCTTT